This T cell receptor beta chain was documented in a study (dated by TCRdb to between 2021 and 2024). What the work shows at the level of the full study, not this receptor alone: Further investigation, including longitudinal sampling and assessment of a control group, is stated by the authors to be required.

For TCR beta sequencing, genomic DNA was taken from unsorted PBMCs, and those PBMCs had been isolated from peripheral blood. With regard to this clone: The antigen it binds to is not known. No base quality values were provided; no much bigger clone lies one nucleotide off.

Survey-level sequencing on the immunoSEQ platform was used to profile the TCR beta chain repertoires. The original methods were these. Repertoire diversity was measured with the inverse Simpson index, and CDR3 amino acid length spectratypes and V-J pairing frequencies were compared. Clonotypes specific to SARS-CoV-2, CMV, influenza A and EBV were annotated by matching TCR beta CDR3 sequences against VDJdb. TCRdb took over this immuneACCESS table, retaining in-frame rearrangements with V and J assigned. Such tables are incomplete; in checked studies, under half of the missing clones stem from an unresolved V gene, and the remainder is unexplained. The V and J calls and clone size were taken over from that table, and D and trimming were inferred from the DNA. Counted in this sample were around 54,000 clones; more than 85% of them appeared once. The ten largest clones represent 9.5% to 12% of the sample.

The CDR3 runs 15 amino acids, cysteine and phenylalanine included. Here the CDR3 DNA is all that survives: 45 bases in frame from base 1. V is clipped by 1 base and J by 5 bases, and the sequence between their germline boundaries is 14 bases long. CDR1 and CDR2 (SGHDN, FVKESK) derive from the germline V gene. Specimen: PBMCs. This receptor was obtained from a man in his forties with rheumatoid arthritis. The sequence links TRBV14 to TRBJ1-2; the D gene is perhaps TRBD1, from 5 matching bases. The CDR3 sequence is CASSQANEGPYGYTF. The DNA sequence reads TGTGCCAGCAGCCAAGCTAATGAGGGGCCGTATGGCTACACCTTC.